This T cell receptor beta chain was sequenced during a study of blood T cell repertoires in COVID-19 (dated by TCRdb to the early 2020s). With respect to the entire study: The collaborator samples originated in the United States, Italy and Spain and spanned the acute and convalescent phases of COVID-19. Subjects who had been exposed to COVID-19, were actively infected with it, or had recovered from it provided the deeply sampled blood TCRbeta repertoires that made up the dataset. Where available, HLA class I and class II types were taken from metadata supplied by the sample provider and were not determined by assay-based typing. Nearly every sample came with metadata listing a de-identified subject ID, COVID-19 status, age in years and sex. The samples were drawn from two sources: the first 160 participants of the ongoing ImmuneRACE study, and 1,200 or so subjects contributed by 6 global collaborators. The repertoires were released in a freely available public database meant as a resource for research on the immune response to SARS-CoV-2. The prospective study material was composed of cDNA or gDNA derived from T cells, B-cell-depleted T cells, or PBMCs. Broader findings and caveats from the paper: The quantity of clinical and demographic metadata differed by source and by participant and was supplied without curation.

As regards this clone: Its cognate antigen has yet to be identified. The sample holds no much larger clone one base away, and base qualities are not on file.

Participants in the prospective study were aged roughly 18 to 90 years, lived in under 30 United States geographic areas, and enrolled through a virtual design. In the prospective study, participants were assigned to cohorts based on the clinical history participants reported in a screening survey and a study questionnaire. In the prospective study, mobile phlebotomists collected whole blood, serum and a nasopharyngeal or oropharyngeal swab from each participant. Participants in the prospective study had the option to provide additional blood draws and questionnaires over a roughly 2-month period. Before DNA extraction, blood samples from the prospective study were shipped at room temperature or frozen. TCRbeta CDR3 regions were amplified from genomic DNA using the immunoSEQ Assay, a bias-controlled multiplex PCR. In the authors' own workflow: Within the assay, amplification of reference gene primers was used to estimate how many nucleated cells each sample contained. To quantify the absolute abundance of each unique TCRbeta CDR3 rearrangement, sequence reads were collapsed and filtered. For each sample, productive Simpson clonality was calculated by taking the square root of Simpson's diversity index across productive rearrangements. In its TCRdb copy, this immuneACCESS table keeps in-frame sequences only and misses some clones. Where compared with another copy, unresolved V genes explain less than half of these, and the others have no known cause. From that table come the V and J calls and clone size; the DNA was used to work out D and trimming. Across this sample there are 45,000 to 55,000 clones, with 70% to 80% seen only once. The ten biggest clones cover approximately 5.3% of the sample.

Trimming leaves V shorter by 10 bases and J shorter by 7 bases, with the junction holding 7 bases beyond the gene matches. The CDR3 starts with the cysteine, ends with the phenylalanine, and has 13 residues. Of the read, only the CDR3 DNA is kept; its 39 bases are in frame from base 1. Looking up the germline V gene (reference sequence) yields CDR1 SEHNR and CDR2 FQNEAQ. Source material: PBMCs or T cells enriched from blood (not recorded which). The source is a woman aged 50 to 60 with acute COVID-19. This receptor chain uses TRBV7-9 and TRBJ2-2; 9 of the junction bases match TRBD1. The DNA sequence is TGTGCCACCGGGACAGGGAGACACGGGGAGCTGTTTTTT. The encoded protein is CATGTGRHGELFF.